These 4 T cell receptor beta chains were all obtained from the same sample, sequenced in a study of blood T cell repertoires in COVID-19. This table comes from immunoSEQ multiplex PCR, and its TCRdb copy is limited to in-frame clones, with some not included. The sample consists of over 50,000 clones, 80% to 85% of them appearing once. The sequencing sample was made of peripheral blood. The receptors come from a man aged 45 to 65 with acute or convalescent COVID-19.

The CDR3 sequence: CASSPPRDMSTVGYTF. As DNA, the CDR3 is TGTGCCAGCTCACCACCTCGGGACATGTCGACGGTAGGCTACACCTTC. The rearrangement links TRBV18 to TRBJ1-2, with TRBD1 as a possible D gene (6 bases). V dropped 0 bases and J dropped 8 bases, with 19 bases sitting between them. Germline CDR1 and CDR2: KGHSH and LQKENI. This CDR3 is built from 16 residues.

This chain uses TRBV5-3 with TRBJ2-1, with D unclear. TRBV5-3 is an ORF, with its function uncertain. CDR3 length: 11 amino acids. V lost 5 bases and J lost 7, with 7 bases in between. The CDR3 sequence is CARSSKNEQFF. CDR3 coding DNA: TGTGCCAGAAGTTCAAAAAATGAGCAGTTCTTC.

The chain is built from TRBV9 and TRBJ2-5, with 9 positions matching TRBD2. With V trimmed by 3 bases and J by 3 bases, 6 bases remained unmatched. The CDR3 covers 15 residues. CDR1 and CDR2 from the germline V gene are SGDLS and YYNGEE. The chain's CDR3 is CASSDSGSLEETQYF. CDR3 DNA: TGTGCCAGCAGCGATAGCGGGAGTCTTGAAGAGACCCAGTACTTC.

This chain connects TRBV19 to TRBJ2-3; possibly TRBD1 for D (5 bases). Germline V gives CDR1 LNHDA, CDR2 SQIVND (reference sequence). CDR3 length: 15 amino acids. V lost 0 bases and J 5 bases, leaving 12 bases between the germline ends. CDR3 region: CASSIDLTVRDTQYF. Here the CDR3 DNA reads TGTGCCAGTAGTATAGATCTGACAGTAAGAGATACGCAGTATTTT.